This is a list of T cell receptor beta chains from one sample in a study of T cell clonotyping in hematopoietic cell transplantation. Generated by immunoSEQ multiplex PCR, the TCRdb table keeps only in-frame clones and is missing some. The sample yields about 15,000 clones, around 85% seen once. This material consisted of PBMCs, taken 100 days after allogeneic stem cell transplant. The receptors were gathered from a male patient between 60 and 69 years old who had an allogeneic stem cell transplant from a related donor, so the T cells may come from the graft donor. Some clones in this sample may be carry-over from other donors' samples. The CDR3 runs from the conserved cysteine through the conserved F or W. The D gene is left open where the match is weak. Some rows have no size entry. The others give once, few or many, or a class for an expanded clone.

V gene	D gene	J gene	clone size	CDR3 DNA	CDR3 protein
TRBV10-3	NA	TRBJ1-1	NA	TGTGCCATCAGTGAGTCATACCCGGGAGCTTTCTTT	CAISESYPGAFF
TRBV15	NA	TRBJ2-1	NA	TGTGCCACCAGCAGAGCCAGAGGGAGTGAGCAGTTCTTC	CATSRARGSEQFF
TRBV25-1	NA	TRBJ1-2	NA	TGTGCCAGCAGTGAAAGCTATGGCTACACCTTC	CASSESYGYTF
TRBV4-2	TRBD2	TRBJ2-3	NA	TGTGCCAGCAGCCAAGATCTCTCGGGGGGGGCTAGCACAGATACGCAGTATTTT	CASSQDLSGGASTDTQYF
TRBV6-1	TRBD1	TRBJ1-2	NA	TGTGCCAGCAGTGCCCTACTGGGACAGGGATTGGATGGCTACACCTTC	CASSALLGQGLDGYTF
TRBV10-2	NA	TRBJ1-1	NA	TGCGCCAGCGGGGCGGCACCTAACACTGAAGCTTTCTTT	CASGAAPNTEAFF
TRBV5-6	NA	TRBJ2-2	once	TGTGCCAGCAAGGGGGGGACAGCGAACACCGGGGAGCTGTTTTTT	CASKGGTANTGELFF
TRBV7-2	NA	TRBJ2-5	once	TGTGCCAGCAGCTTAGTGGTGGAGACCCAGTACTTC	CASSLVVETQYF
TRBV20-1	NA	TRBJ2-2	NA	TGCAGTGCTAAGGACACCGGGGAGCTGTTTTTT	CSAKDTGELFF
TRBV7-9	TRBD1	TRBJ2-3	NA	TGTGCCAGCAGCCGAAATGTACAGGGGATGCTGCAGTATTTT	CASSRNVQGMLQYF
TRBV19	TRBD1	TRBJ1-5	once	TGTGCCAGTAGGGACAGGGGGAGGCAGGGTGGCAATCAGCCCCAGCATTTT	CASRDRGRQGGNQPQHF
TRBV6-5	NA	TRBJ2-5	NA	TGTGCCAGCAGTTACTCGATTATCGGGGGAGAGACCCAGTACTTC	CASSYSIIGGETQYF
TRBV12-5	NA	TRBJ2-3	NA	TGTGCTAGTGGTTTGAAGGGGGGAGATACGCAGTATTTT	CASGLKGGDTQYF
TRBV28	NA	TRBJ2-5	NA	TGTGCCAGCAGTTCATTGGGTGGGGGCAGGGAGACCCAGTACTTC	CASSSLGGGRETQYF
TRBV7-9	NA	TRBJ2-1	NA	TGTGCCAGCAGCTTACTCGGGAGTGAGCAGTTCTTC	CASSLLGSEQFF
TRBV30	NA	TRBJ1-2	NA	TGTGCCTGGAGAACAGGGAATCGAGGCTACACCTTC	CAWRTGNRGYTF
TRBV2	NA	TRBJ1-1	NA	TGTGCCAGCAGCCTGCCTGTTACTGAAGCTTTCTTT	CASSLPVTEAFF
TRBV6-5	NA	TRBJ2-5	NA	TGTGCCAGTAGTTTGAGCGTTTGGGAGACCCAGTACTTC	CASSLSVWETQYF
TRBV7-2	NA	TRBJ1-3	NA	TGTGCCAGCAGCCCAAGGACCGCCAGCTCTGGAAACACCATATATTTT	CASSPRTASSGNTIYF
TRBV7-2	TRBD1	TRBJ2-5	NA	TGTGCCAGCACCCGGGACAGGGAGGTGGAGACCCAGTACTTC	CASTRDREVETQYF
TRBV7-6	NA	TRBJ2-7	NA	TGTGCCAGCAGTCAACCCCCAAACTACGAGCAGTACTTC	CASSQPPNYEQYF
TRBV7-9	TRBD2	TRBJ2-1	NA	TGTGCCAGCAGCTTAGCGACGTGGACTAGCGGGGATCCCTACAATGAGCAGTTCTTC	CASSLATWTSGDPYNEQFF
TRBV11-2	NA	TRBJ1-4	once	TGTGCCAGCAGCGGAGGGACGGACTTCAATGAAAAACTGTTTTTT	CASSGGTDFNEKLFF
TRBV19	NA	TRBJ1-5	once	TGTGCCAGTAGTATAGATCACAATCAGCCCCAGCATTTT	CASSIDHNQPQHF
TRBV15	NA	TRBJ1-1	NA	TGTGCCACCAGCAGAGCGCCTCAACCGAACATGAACACTGAAGCTTTCTTT	CATSRAPQPNMNTEAFF